This T cell receptor (beta chain) was captured in a study of monozygotic twins with inflammatory bowel disease. Findings and caveats of the study: Fewer clonotypes were shared with others by IBD patients than by healthy twins, especially with disease activity. No distinction between different T cell subtypes was possible.

Comment on this clonotype: Its target is not known.

For both chains, the TCRalpha and TCRbeta cDNA went through two nested PCRs of approximately 16 and 9 cycles. TCRdb re-called the 5' RACE reads and shows each CDR3 protein once, DNA omitted. The listing records 190,000 or so distinct CDR3 sequences. Investigators pulled total RNA out of whole blood and did not sort T cells. The CDR3 totals 17 residues. Germline V gene data show CDR1 as SGHRS and CDR2 as YFSETQ. The TCR sequence derives from a human donor with ulcerative colitis or Crohn's disease, or a healthy co-twin of an affected twin (not recorded which). Source material: blood. The chain employs TRBV5-1 and TRBJ1-3. CDR3 sequence reads: CASSLAGSGTYGNTIYF.